Here is one T cell receptor (beta chain) with its context. The target of this receptor is not known. No much larger clone exists at a distance of one base, and base qualities are not known. Counted from cysteine to phenylalanine, this CDR3 has 14 amino acids. Left in the record is the CDR3 DNA by itself, 42 bases read in frame from the first base. Between the V and J ends, shortened by 3 bases and 5 bases respectively, the junction contains 13 bases. Reading the germline V gene (reference sequence) gives CDR1 LNHDA and CDR2 SQIVND. The data are from a study of T cell repertoires in aging, cancer and after chemotherapy (dated by TCRdb to about 2019). About the study as a whole: Six donor age groups were covered, ranging from 30 or younger up to 70 or older, and each group contained at least three individuals. In the hematological group, the paired samples taken before and after chemotherapy came from chronic lymphocytic leukemia patients who were treated with regimens based on fludarabine or bendamustine. The complete dataset included some 9 million TCR reads. To examine immunoaging and T cell reconstitution after chemotherapy, the study profiled TCR beta repertoires in peripheral blood from healthy donors and cancer patients. A cohort of more than 200 cancer patients (94 with hematological and 124 with solid cancers) was assembled, and 95 healthy donors were included as a reference group.

Beyond this particular receptor, the publication reports: An increase in median generation probability over the chemotherapy interval was observed in both cancer cohorts, suggesting that the repertoire was reconstituted through rebound thymic output. According to the authors, the repertoire data do not allow conclusions to be drawn about immunological memory after chemotherapy. Hematological cancer patients had lymphoid organ infiltration, which may itself impair thymic emigration or peripheral T cell expansion. Compared with age-matched healthy donors, untreated patients with hematological or solid cancers had significantly lower TCR diversity and higher clonality in blood. In healthy donors, the drop in TCR diversity with age came mainly from a loss of richness, whereas in cancer patients a loss of evenness also played a part.

Instead of sorted cells or RNA, genomic DNA extracted from peripheral blood served as the source for amplifying TCR beta rearrangements. Multiplex touch-down PCR with a mixed TRB-A/B primer pool was used to amplify rearranged TRB sequences covering the V, D and J segments. Two consecutive PCR reactions with Phusion HS II polymerase added Illumina adapters and sample indices to the amplicons. Amplicons were gel-purified with the NucleoSpin Gel and PCR Clean-up kit, then checked with Qubit and an Agilent 2100 Bioanalyzer. The libraries were sequenced on an Illumina MiSeq with 600-cycle, single-indexed, paired-end runs. Per the source publication's procedure: Processing of the TRB sequences was carried out with MiXCR versions 2.12 and 3.0.5. A clone was defined as each unique CDR3 nucleotide sequence, and only productive sequences supported by at least two reads were kept. The repertoire metrics were Shannon diversity, evenness, clonality (calculated as one minus evenness), and diversity profiles parameterized by alpha from 0 to 5. The IGoR algorithm was used to compute generation probabilities of clones in paired pre- and post-chemotherapy samples. Through fastp at Q25 and MiXCR, TCRdb rebuilt clones from the public reads, retaining in-frame beta chains. One record per CDR3 amino acid sequence lists the most common genes and DNA. In this record, the V and J calls reflect TCRdb's handling and not the investigators' own analysis. Across this sample there are around 7,800 distinct CDR3 sequences, with 20% to 25% seen only once. Less than 3% of the sample is held by the ten biggest clonotypes.

Sample: blood. The receptor chain draws on TRBV19 and TRBJ1-1; TRBD1 is a possible D gene, resting on 5 matching bases. This receptor was identified in a human donor with a blood cancer. The CDR3 reads as follows: CASSIGGSLTEAFF. The nucleotides are TGTGCCAGTAGTATTGGGGGGAGCCTAACTGAAGCTTTCTTT.